The clone carrying this T cell receptor beta chain was detected once. The entry originates in a study of T cell responses to AZD1222 COVID-19 vaccine. The length of the CDR3 is 14 residues. Trimming took 5 bases from V and 7 from J, leaving 18 bases between them. Germline CDR1 SNHLY, CDR2 FYNNEI. Sequencing was performed with immunoSEQ multiplex PCR; in TCRdb, only in-frame clones are kept and a portion is missing. In the table there are approximately 200,000 clones, over 70% of which are singletons. This specimen was peripheral blood, taken on day 0 of MenACWY control vaccination. The clonotype was recovered from an adult in good health. The V call is TRBV2, the J call TRBJ2-7; TRBD2 might be the D (6 bases). This chain's CDR3 is CASSTVLAVVEQYF. As DNA, the CDR3 is TGTGCCAGCAGTACGGTCTTAGCGGTTGTTGAGCAGTACTTC. The full variable domain, its missing parts supplied by reference TRBV2 and TRBJ2-7, is EPEVTQTPSHQVTQMGQEVILRCVPISNHLYFYWYRQILGQKVEFLVSFYNNEISEKSEIFDDQFSVERPDGSNFTLKIRSTKLEDSAMYFCASSTVLAVVEQYFGPGTRLTVT.